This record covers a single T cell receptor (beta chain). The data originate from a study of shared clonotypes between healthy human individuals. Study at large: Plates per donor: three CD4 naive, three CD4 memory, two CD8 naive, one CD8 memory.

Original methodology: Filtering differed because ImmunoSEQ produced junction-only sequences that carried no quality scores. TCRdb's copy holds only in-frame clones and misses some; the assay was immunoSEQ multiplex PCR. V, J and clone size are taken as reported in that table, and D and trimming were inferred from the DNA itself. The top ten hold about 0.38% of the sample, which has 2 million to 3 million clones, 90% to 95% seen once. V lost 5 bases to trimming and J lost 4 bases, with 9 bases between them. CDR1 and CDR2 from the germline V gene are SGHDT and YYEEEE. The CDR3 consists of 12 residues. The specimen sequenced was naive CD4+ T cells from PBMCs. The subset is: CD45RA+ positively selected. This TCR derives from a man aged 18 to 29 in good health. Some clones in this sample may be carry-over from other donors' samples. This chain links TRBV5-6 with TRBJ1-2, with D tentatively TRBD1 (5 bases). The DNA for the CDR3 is TGTGCCAGCAGTAAGACAGTCTATGGCTACACCTTC. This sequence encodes CASSKTVYGYTF.